This T cell receptor beta chain comes out of a study of blood T cell repertoires in COVID-19. Background on the study: COVID-19 samples from acute and convalescent phases originated in the United States, Italy and Spain.

The CDR3 contains 14 residues. Germline trimming cut 6 bases from V and 4 bases from J; bases unmatched to any gene: 6. CDR1 and CDR2 (germline): MNHEY, SVGAGI. TCRdb's table, derived via immunoSEQ multiplex PCR, lists solely in-frame clones and lacks some. The repertoire holds fewer than 85,000 clones, around 74% seen once, with about 2.5% in the top ten. Only one count was recorded for this clone. The chain has TRBV6-5 and TRBJ1-2, with 9 bases matching TRBD1. The sequence derives from a human donor with acute or convalescent COVID-19. The donor label of this sample is uncertain. Sequencing was carried out using peripheral blood. The CDR3 DNA is TGTGCCAGCAGAACAGGGGGCTTCGTCTATGGCTACACCTTC. Protein: CASRTGGFVYGYTF.